This T cell receptor beta chain was recovered during a study of cytotoxic CD8 clonotypes in ibrutinib-treated CLL. This table comes from immunoSEQ multiplex PCR, and its TCRdb copy is limited to in-frame clones, with some not included. The sample has 250,000 to 350,000 clones, approximately 79% seen once. The trim removed 6 bases at V and 0 bases at J, leaving 3 bases unmatched. The CDR3 totals 15 residues. From germline, CDR1 is ENHRY and CDR2 SYGVKD. This specimen consisted of PBMCs, obtained at disease progression, from a patient treated with ibrutinib. The sequence came from a human donor with chronic lymphocytic leukemia. This chain uses TRBV10-3 with TRBJ2-7, with 12 bases lining up with TRBD1. This CDR3 is CAISLGQGASYEQYF. CDR3 sequence (DNA): TGTGCCATCAGCTTGGGACAGGGGGCCTCCTACGAGCAGTACTTC.